One and the same sample provided the 14 T cell receptor beta chains below, sequenced in a study of cytomegalovirus exposure and HLA in healthy donors. Both 60 Vbeta primers and 13 Jbeta primers went into the PCR. Clones were read by immunoSEQ multiplex PCR, and TCRdb kept only the in-frame ones, dropping some. Recorded here are some 110,000 clones; the top ten clones represent approximately 3.7%. The sequenced sample was PBMCs. These receptors were obtained from a man younger than 45 in good health and CMV-seronegative.

The CDR3 coding sequence is TGTGCCAGCAGTTCCCTGGGACAGGGGTACGAGCAGTACTTC. Amino acids: CASSSLGQGYEQYF. The V and J genes are TRBV25-1 and TRBJ2-7; 10 bases line up with TRBD1. CDR1 MGHDK and CDR2 SYGVNS come from the germline V gene. The CDR3 is 14 amino acids. The V gene end was trimmed by 5 bases and the J gene end by 4 bases; junction bases not matched to a gene: 5.

The genes are TRBV4-1 and TRBJ2-1; TRBD2 matches 8 bases. The CDR3 has 16 residues. V lost 4 bases, J lost 0 bases, and 5 bases stayed unmatched. Germline V lookup: CDR1 MGHRA, CDR2 YSYEKL. The CDR3 DNA is TGCGCCAGCAGCCCGACTAGCGCGAGCTCCTACAATGAGCAGTTCTTC. It specifies CASSPTSASSYNEQFF.

On this clone: One end of the junction varies from germline; a read error may be responsible. The genes are TRBV19 and TRBJ2-7; tentative D call: TRBD2 (7 bases). This CDR3 comprises 13 residues. The V gene's germline CDR1 is LNHDA and CDR2 SQIVND (reference sequence). CDR3 bases: TGTGCCAGTAGTATGGAAGGGGGGGCAGCCAAAACGTTC. Its protein is CASSMEGGAAKTF.

This chain connects TRBV23-1 to TRBJ2-7, with 8 bases aligning to TRBD1. TRBV23-1 is known as an ORF, though its function is uncertain. CDR3 size: 22 residues. After removal of 2 bases from V and 0 bases from J, the junction contained 24 bases not matched to a gene. The CDR3 here is CASSQPIGGPGGLLRSSYEQYF. CDR3 nucleotide sequence: TGCGCCAGCAGTCAACCAATCGGCGGCCCAGGGGGCCTATTAAGGAGCTCCTACGAGCAGTACTTC.

In the case of this clone: This CDR3 is also generated by other DNA sequences in the sample. This rearrangement joins TRBV18 to TRBJ1-1, with D maybe TRBD1 (5 bases). The CDR3 totals 13 residues. Germline V lookup: CDR1 KGHSH, CDR2 LQKENI. Trimming shortened V by 6 bases and J by 1 base, and 9 bases separated the two germline ends. CDR3 nucleotides: TGTGCCAGCTCGGGGCAGTCGAACACTGAAGCTTTCTTT. Its translation is CASSGQSNTEAFF.

The gene calls are TRBV29-1 and TRBJ1-1, with no clear D. The CDR3 sequence is 13 residues long. Germline V CDR1 and CDR2: SQVTM, ANQGSEA. Trimming left V 4 bases short and J 0 bases short, with 9 bases between. For the CDR3, the DNA is TGCAGCGTTGGCGGGGTTATGAACACTGAAGCTTTCTTT. Translation: CSVGGVMNTEAFF.

The rearrangement joins TRBV30 to TRBJ2-4; D may be TRBD2 (5 bases). CDR1 and CDR2 (germline): GTSNPN, SVGIG (reference sequence). The CDR3 runs to 16 residues. V gave up 0 bases and J gave up 3 bases, with 15 bases separating them. CDR3 bases: TGTGCCTGGAGTGTACTAGGAGCGGTTGGCAAAAACATTCAGTACTTC. Protein sequence: CAWSVLGAVGKNIQYF.

The rearrangement uses TRBV4-1 and TRBJ2-7; 9 nucleotides match TRBD2. With 2 bases clipped from V and 3 bases from J, the junction kept 11 bases outside the gene matches. Germline-derived CDR1 and CDR2 are MGHRA and YSYEKL. The CDR3 runs 17 residues. The CDR3 is CASSQRLSASGDYEQYF. DNA of the CDR3: TGCGCCAGCAGCCAACGGCTTTCCGCTAGCGGGGACTACGAGCAGTACTTC.

The chain recombines TRBV11-3 with TRBJ1-1; no definite D call. The CDR3 contains 10 residues. Looked up from germline, CDR1 is SGHNT and CDR2 is YENEEA. V lost 4 bases and J lost 11, with 8 bases in between. CDR3 DNA: TGTGCCAGCAGCTCCTTTCTTGCTTTCTTT. Its translation is CASSSFLAFF.

This chain links TRBV29-1 with TRBJ2-3; tentative D call: TRBD1 (6 bases). The CDR3 sequence is 17 residues long. Germline CDR1 SQVTM, CDR2 ANQGSEA. V lost 5 bases to trimming and J lost 6 bases, with 27 bases between them. The chain's CDR3 is CSVLGWDALGGSDTQYF. CDR3 bases: TGCAGCGTTCTCGGGTGGGACGCCCTAGGGGGTTCGGATACGCAGTATTTT.

Comment on this clone: A read error may produce the germline difference seen at one junction end. This chain connects TRBV28 to TRBJ1-2; 9 bases align to TRBD1. This CDR3 is 12 amino acids long. CDR1 is MDHEN, CDR2 SYDVKM, per germline. The CDR3 protein is CASSFTGGYVLF. CDR3 DNA sequence: TGTGCCAGCAGTTTCACAGGGGGCTATGTTCTCTTC.

V usage is TRBV13 and J usage is TRBJ2-3, with 8 nucleotides matching TRBD1. The CDR3 consists of 15 residues. Unmatched junction bases numbered 9, after V lost 6 bases and J lost 4 bases. The germline V gene has CDR1 PRHDT and CDR2 FYEKMQ (reference sequence). DNA of the CDR3: TGTGCCAGCAGGGAGGTACGACAGGGGTCAGATACGCAGTATTTT. Its protein is CASREVRQGSDTQYF.

This chain uses TRBV5-6 with TRBJ1-2; tentative D call: TRBD1 (6 bases). Germline V lookup: CDR1 SGHDT, CDR2 YYEEEE. CDR3 length: 14 amino acids. Trimming removed 9 bases from V and 4 bases from J, with 19 bases in between. CDR3 coding DNA: TGTGCCACCTTGCGCGGACGGGGGGCCTATGGCTACACCTTC. Translated, it gives CATLRGRGAYGYTF.

V usage is TRBV18 and J usage is TRBJ2-7, with 8 bases aligning to TRBD1. The CDR3 loop spans 14 amino acids. V was clipped by 4 bases and J by 4 bases; unmatched bases: 6. Per the germline V gene, CDR1 is KGHSH and CDR2 is LQKENI. The DNA for the CDR3 is TGTGCCAGCTCACGACCGACAGGGGAATACGAGCAGTACTTC. Translated, it gives CASSRPTGEYEQYF.